Below are 16 T cell receptor beta chains sequenced from a single sample in a study of T-cell memory formation after mild COVID-19. TCRdb re-derived calls from the 5' RACE reads in MiXCR, one entry per CDR3 protein. The repertoire holds a few hundred thousand distinct CDR3 sequences, with roughly 10% as singletons. The specimen was PBMCs or a T cell subset sorted from them (not recorded which). Receptors originate from a man between 18 and 35 years old who had mild COVID-19 (a few samples of this study predate the infection). Cell type and time point are not known.

This clonotype was recorded many times. The rearrangement links TRBV7-2 to TRBJ1-2, with 7 bases matching TRBD1. The J segment lost 3 bases and the V segment lost 6 bases, leaving 4 bases of the junction unmatched. The CDR3 extends over 13 amino acids. CDR1 and CDR2 (germline): SGHTA, FQGNSA. CDR3 loop: CASSETGYYGYTF. The CDR3 DNA reads as TGTGCCAGCAGTGAGACAGGGTACTATGGCTACACCTTC.

This clonotype was detected many times. This chain links TRBV7-9 with TRBJ1-1; no clear D gene. Germline CDR1 SEHNR, CDR2 FQNEAQ (reference sequence). Trimming took off 2 bases at V and 10 bases at J, with 8 bases between the two ends. CDR3 length equals 11 residues. CDR3 protein: CASSLLVRAFF. CDR3 nucleotide sequence: TGTGCCAGCAGCTTACTGGTTAGAGCTTTCTTT.

This clonotype was counted a few times. V is TRBV6-5 and J is TRBJ2-7; the D gene is possibly TRBD2 (5 bases). CDR3 length equals 13 residues. Trimming took off 6 bases at V and 0 bases at J, with 9 bases between the two ends. CDR1 and CDR2 from the germline V gene are MNHEY and SVGAGI. In nucleotides, the CDR3 is TGTGCCAGCAGCCCCCGGGGCTCCTACGAGCAGTACGTC. This sequence encodes CASSPRGSYEQYV.

This clonotype was counted at least ten times. The chain carries TRBV4-3 and TRBJ2-1; 11 bases map to TRBD2. CDR3 length: 15 amino acids. Germline V gene lookup returns CDR1 LGHNA and CDR2 YSLEER. J lost 4 bases, V lost 1 base, and 0 bases had no gene match. The CDR3 spells CASSQGTSGYNEQFF. The CDR3 nucleotides are TGCGCCAGCAGCCAAGGGACTAGCGGGTACAATGAGCAGTTCTTC.

The sample holds a few counts of this clonotype. V and J are TRBV3-1 and TRBJ1-2, with TRBD1 as a possible D gene (6 bases). Per germline, CDR1 LGHDT and CDR2 YNNKEL (reference sequence). CDR3 size: 16 residues. Trimming removed 0 bases at V and 5 bases at J, with 16 bases between. This CDR3 reads CASSQDIGGRYYGYTF. The CDR3 DNA follows: TGTGCCAGCAGCCAAGATATAGGGGGAAGATATTATGGCTACACCTTC.

The genes are TRBV7-9 and TRBJ2-5; 10 nucleotides match TRBD1. The CDR3 has 16 residues. With 5 bases clipped from V and 3 bases from J, the junction kept 9 bases outside the gene matches. Germline assignment: CDR1 SEHNR and CDR2 FQNEAQ (reference sequence). The CDR3 spells CASSPGPGTGEETQYF. DNA of the CDR3: TGTGCCAGCAGCCCAGGTCCCGGGACAGGGGAAGAGACCCAGTACTTC.

This clonotype was observed a few times. The rearrangement links TRBV5-1 to TRBJ2-1, with D possibly matching TRBD2 (5 bases). The V gene lost 4 bases and the J gene lost 7 bases, with 21 bases spanning the gap. The CDR3 totals 16 residues. Looked up from germline, CDR1 is SGHRS and CDR2 is YFSETQ. For the CDR3, the DNA is TGCGCCAGCAGCGCTATGACCACGGGGTCGGCGAATGAGCAGTTCTTC. Protein: CASSAMTTGSANEQFF.

V usage is TRBV2 and J usage is TRBJ2-1, with D tentatively TRBD1 or TRBD2 (6 bases each). Trimming removed 6 bases at V and 7 bases at J, with 19 bases between. The CDR3 is made up of 15 amino acids. Germline CDR1 SNHLY, CDR2 FYNNEI. In DNA form, the CDR3 reads TGTGCCAGCAGGAAGGAGAGGGGGGAAGGAAATGAGCAGTTCTTC. Translation gives CASRKERGEGNEQFF.

This clonotype was found a few times. V and J are TRBV5-6 and TRBJ1-5; D is unresolved. CDR1 is SGHDT and CDR2 is YYEEEE in the germline V gene. Trimming cost V 5 bases and J 2 bases, with 11 bases left between them. The CDR3 is 14 amino acids. The CDR3 coding sequence is TGTGCCAGCAGTTCCTTTTCGGGCAATCAGCCCCAGCATTTT. Its translation: CASSSFSGNQPQHF.

The chain combines TRBV27 with TRBJ2-3; D gene ambiguous. Trimming removed 3 bases at V and 2 bases at J, with 6 bases between. This CDR3 is 13 amino acids long. Germline CDR1 is MNHEY and CDR2 is SMNVEV (reference sequence). The chain's CDR3 is CASSFAATDTQYF. The CDR3, as DNA: TGTGCCAGCAGTTTCGCGGCCACAGATACGCAGTATTTT.

This clonotype was seen ten or more times. The genes are TRBV20-1 and TRBJ2-7; 11 bases match TRBD2. In germline, CDR1 is DFQATT, CDR2 SNEGSKA (reference sequence). The J segment lost 2 bases and the V segment lost 1 base, leaving 7 bases of the junction unmatched. This CDR3 has 16 amino acids. Written as DNA, the CDR3 is TGCAGTGCTAGAGGACAGGGACTAGCGGTGGCCTACGAGCAGTACGTC. It codes for CSARGQGLAVAYEQYV.

In nucleotides, the CDR3 is TGTGCCAGTATGAGTCTGGGCGGCCGGTACAATCAGCCCCAGCATTTT. The encoded protein is CASMSLGGRYNQPQHF. V usage is TRBV19 and J usage is TRBJ1-5; D remains unclear. Trimming stripped 7 bases from V and 3 bases from J, with 19 bases between. This CDR3 spans 16 amino acids. The V gene's germline CDR1 is LNHDA and CDR2 SQIVND (reference sequence). Variable domain in full (rest from reference TRBV19 and TRBJ1-5): DGGITQSPKYLFRKEGQNVTLSCEQNLNHDAMYWYRQDPGQGLRLIYYSQIVNDFQKGDIAEGYSVSREKKESFPLTVTSAQKNPTAFYLCASMSLGGRYNQPQHFGDGTRLSIL.

J is TRBJ2-6 and V is TRBV27; 10 bases are shared with TRBD1. The CDR3 is made up of 17 amino acids. CDR1 is MNHEY and CDR2 is SMNVEV in the germline V gene (reference sequence). V dropped 5 bases and J dropped 4; count of bases not matched to a gene: 8. Written as DNA, the CDR3 is TGTGCCAGCAGTCGACAGGGGGCCACGGCCGGGGCCAACGTCCTGACTTTC. Translation: CASSRQGATAGANVLTF.

The chain is built from TRBV23-1 and TRBJ2-2; unclear D gene. TRBV23-1 is filed as an ORF, its function uncertain. The CDR3 covers 10 residues. With 8 bases removed from V and 4 bases from J, the gap between germline ends came to 2 bases. This CDR3 reads CASGTGELFF. CDR3 in DNA: TGCGCCAGCGGCACCGGGGAGCTGTTTTTT.

The chain combines TRBV7-2 with TRBJ2-5, with TRBD1 as a possible D gene (5 bases). Germline V gene sequence: CDR1 SGHTA, CDR2 FQGNSA. This CDR3 is built from 15 residues. V gave up 1 base and J gave up 5 bases, with 14 bases separating them. The CDR3 DNA follows: TGTGCCAGCAGCTTAGTTATCTCCAGGGCGGAGACCCAGTACTTC. Its translation is CASSLVISRAETQYF. Full variable domain (rest looked up from reference TRBV7-2 and TRBJ2-5): GAGVSQSPSNKVTEKGKDVELRCDPISGHTALYWYRQSLGQGLEFLIYFQGNSAPDKSGLPSDRFSAERTGGSVSTLTIQRTQQEDSAVYLCASSLVISRAETQYFGPGTRLLVL.

This clonotype appeared a few times. This rearrangement joins TRBV5-1 to TRBJ2-1, with D maybe TRBD2 (5 bases). CDR1 and CDR2 (germline): SGHRS, YFSETQ. Trimming removed 4 bases at V and 5 bases at J, with 10 bases between. The CDR3 totals 13 residues. CDR3 nucleotide sequence: TGCGCCAGCAGCCCGAGGGCGGACAATGAGCAGTTCTTC. It yields the protein CASSPRADNEQFF.